This T cell receptor (beta chain) was documented in a study of cytomegalovirus exposure and HLA in healthy donors. Study-wide points: Cytomegalovirus association was assigned to approximately 160 TCR beta chains. The majority of TCR sequences were rare, yet some public TCRs appeared in many donors.

Germline V lookup: CDR1 SGHVS, CDR2 FQNEAQ. Trimming removed 4 bases from V and 0 bases from J, with 4 bases in between. This CDR3 region has 12 residues. Separate from the roughly 710-subject first cohort, the 120-subject validation cohort was the one that the donors belonged to. Comment on this clone: Its antigen is not identified.

This table comes from immunoSEQ multiplex PCR, and its TCRdb copy is limited to in-frame clones, with some not included. The sample lists more than 200,000 clones, roughly 90% occurring once. This sequence originates from a young man in good health and CMV-seropositive. The gene calls are TRBV7-8 and TRBJ2-7; D ambiguous. Sequenced material: PBMCs. CDR3 in amino acids: CASSSISYEQYF. The CDR3 DNA reads TGTGCCAGCAGCTCAATCTCCTACGAGCAGTACTTC.